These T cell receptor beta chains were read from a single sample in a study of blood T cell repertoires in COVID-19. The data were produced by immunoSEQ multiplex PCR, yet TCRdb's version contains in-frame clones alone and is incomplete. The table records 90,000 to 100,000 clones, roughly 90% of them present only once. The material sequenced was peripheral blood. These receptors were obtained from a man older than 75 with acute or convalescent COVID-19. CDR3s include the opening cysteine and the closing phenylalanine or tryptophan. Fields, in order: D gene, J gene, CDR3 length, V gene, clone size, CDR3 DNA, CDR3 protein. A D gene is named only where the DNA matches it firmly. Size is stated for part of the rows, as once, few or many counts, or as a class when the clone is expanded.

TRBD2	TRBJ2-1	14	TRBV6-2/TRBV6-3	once	TGTGCCAGCAGCCTGGGGGGGGGTTACGATGAGCAGTTCTTC	CASSLGGGYDEQFF
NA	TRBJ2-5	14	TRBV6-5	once	TGTGCCAGCAGTAAACCCGGGACACAAGAGACCCAGTACTTC	CASSKPGTQETQYF
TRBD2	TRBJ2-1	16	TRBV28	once	TGTGCCAGCAGTTTCCTCGGGACTAGCGGGAGAGGTGAGCAGTTCTTC	CASSFLGTSGRGEQFF
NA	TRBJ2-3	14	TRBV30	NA	TGTGCCTGGAGTTTGGGGGCTAGCACAGATACGCAGTATTTT	CAWSLGASTDTQYF
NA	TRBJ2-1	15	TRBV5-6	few	TGTGCCAGCAGCTTGTCAGGAGGGCTCTACAATGAGCAGTTCTTC	CASSLSGGLYNEQFF
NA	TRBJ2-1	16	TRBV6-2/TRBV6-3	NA	TGTGCCAGCAGTTACGGGATGGCGGGAAGGGATCTTGAGCAGTTCTTC	CASSYGMAGRDLEQFF
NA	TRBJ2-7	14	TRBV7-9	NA	TGTGCCAGCAGCTTGACAGGTAGCTCCTACGAGCAGTACTTC	CASSLTGSSYEQYF
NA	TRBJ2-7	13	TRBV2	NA	TGTGCCAGCAAAGATAGACAGGCTCGGGAGCAGTACTTC	CASKDRQAREQYF
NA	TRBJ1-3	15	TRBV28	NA	TGTGCCAGCAGTTTATCCCTAAGCTCTGGAAACACCATATATTTT	CASSLSLSSGNTIYF
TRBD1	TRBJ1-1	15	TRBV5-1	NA	TGCGCCAGCAAGTGGACAGGGAGCATGAACACTGAAGCTTTCTTT	CASKWTGSMNTEAFF
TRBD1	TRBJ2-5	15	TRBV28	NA	TGTGCCAGCAGTTTCTCCGGACAGGGGGCAGAGACCCAGTACTTC	CASSFSGQGAETQYF
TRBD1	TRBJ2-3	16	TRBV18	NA	TGTGCCACCTTAATCTCCGGGACAGGGCCCACAGATACGCAGTATTTT	CATLISGTGPTDTQYF
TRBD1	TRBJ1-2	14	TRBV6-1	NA	TGTGCCAGCAGCCCCACAGGGGCGCAAGCGGGCTACACCTTC	CASSPTGAQAGYTF
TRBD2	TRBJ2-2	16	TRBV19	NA	TGTGCCAGTAGTTCCCGACTAGCGGGAAACACCGGGGAGCTGTTTTTT	CASSSRLAGNTGELFF
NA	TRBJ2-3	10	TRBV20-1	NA	TGCAGTGCTAGAGCTAGAAAGCAGTATTTT	CSARARKQYF
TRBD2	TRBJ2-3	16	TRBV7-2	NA	TGTGCCAGCAGCCTCCAAGCGGGAGGGCCCACAGATACGCAGTATTTT	CASSLQAGGPTDTQYF
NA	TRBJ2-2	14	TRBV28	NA	TGTGCCAGCAGAATTGGGACTGCCACCGGGGAGCTGTTTTTT	CASRIGTATGELFF
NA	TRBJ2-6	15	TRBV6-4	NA	TGTGCCAGCAGCTACCAAAGCTCTGGGGCCAACGTCCTGACTTTC	CASSYQSSGANVLTF
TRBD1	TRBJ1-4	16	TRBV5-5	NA	TGTGCCAGCAACCGGGGACAGCTTGCAACTAATGAAAAACTGTTTTTT	CASNRGQLATNEKLFF
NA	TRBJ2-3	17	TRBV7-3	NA	TGTGCCAGCAGCTTAAACCGGGCTAGAGGGAGCGCAGATACGCAGTATTTT	CASSLNRARGSADTQYF
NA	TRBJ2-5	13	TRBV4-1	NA	TGCGCCAGCAGCCAAGCAGGGGCCGAGACCCAGTACTTC	CASSQAGAETQYF
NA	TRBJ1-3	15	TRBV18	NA	TGTGCCAGCTCACCAATGGACAGCTCTGGAAACACCATATATTTT	CASSPMDSSGNTIYF
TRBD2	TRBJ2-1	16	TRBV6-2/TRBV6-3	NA	TGTGCCAGCAGTTATTCTAGCGGGAGTTTTAACAATGAGCAGTTCTTC	CASSYSSGSFNNEQFF
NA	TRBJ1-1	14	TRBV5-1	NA	TGCGCCAGCAGCTCGCAGGGTAGGCACACTGAAGCTTTCTTT	CASSSQGRHTEAFF
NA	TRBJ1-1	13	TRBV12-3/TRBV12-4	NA	TGTGCCAGCAGTTTATTCGGGAACACTGAAGCTTTCTTT	CASSLFGNTEAFF
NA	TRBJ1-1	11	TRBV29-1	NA	TGCAGCGTGGTTGGCCCGGGAGAGGCTTTCTTT	CSVVGPGEAFF
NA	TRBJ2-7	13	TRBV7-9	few	TGTGCCAGCAGCTGGGGAGGTGAGGGCGAGCAGTACTTC	CASSWGGEGEQYF
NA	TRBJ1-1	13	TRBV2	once	TGTGCCAGCCGGGTCCGGAGGAACACTGAAGCTTTCTTT	CASRVRRNTEAFF
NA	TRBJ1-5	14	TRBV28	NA	TGTGCCAGCGTTCTCCAGGGGAGCAATCAGCCCCAGCATTTT	CASVLQGSNQPQHF
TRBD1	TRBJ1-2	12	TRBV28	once	TGTGCCAGCAGTTCGGGACAGAGAGGCTACACCTTC	CASSSGQRGYTF
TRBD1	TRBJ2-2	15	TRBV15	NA	TGTGCCACCAGCAGAGAAGGGGGCGGTTTCGGGGAGCTGTTTTTT	CATSREGGGFGELFF
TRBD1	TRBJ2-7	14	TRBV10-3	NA	TGTGCCATCAGGCCGGGACAGGGCGCCTACGAGCAGTACTTC	CAIRPGQGAYEQYF
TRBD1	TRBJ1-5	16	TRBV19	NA	TGTGCCAGTAGTGCCGGGACAGGGGGAACTCTGGAGCCCCAGCATTTT	CASSAGTGGTLEPQHF
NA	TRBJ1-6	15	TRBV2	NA	TGTGCCAGCAGACGAAGGACGGGAGATAATTCACCCCTCCACTTT	CASRRRTGDNSPLHF
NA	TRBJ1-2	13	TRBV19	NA	TGTGCCAGTAGTCGGCAGACTTCGAATGGCTACACCTTC	CASSRQTSNGYTF
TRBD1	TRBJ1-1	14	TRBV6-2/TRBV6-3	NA	TGTGCCAGCAGTTATGGGACAGGTAACACTGAAGCTTTCTTT	CASSYGTGNTEAFF
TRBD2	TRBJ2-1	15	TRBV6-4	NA	TGTGCCAGCAGCCCCGGAGGCGGGAGGTACAATGAGCAGTTCTTC	CASSPGGGRYNEQFF
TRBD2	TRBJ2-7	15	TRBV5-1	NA	TGCGCCAGCAGTTCCGGGACTAGCGTCTCCTACGAGCAGTACTTC	CASSSGTSVSYEQYF
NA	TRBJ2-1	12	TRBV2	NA	TGTGCCAGCAAAACTCTCTACAATGAGCAGTTCTTC	CASKTLYNEQFF